This TCR beta chain was identified in a study of T cells in Graves' hyperthyroidism and ophthalmopathy. A Clinical Activity Score of at least 3, a NOSPECS grade of at least 4 and a duration under 3 months were recorded in the ophthalmopathy patients. Amplified regions were TCR beta CDR3 sequences from RNA transcripts. First-round RT-PCR with HTBI primers amplified the TCR CDR3 region. MiXCR was run by TCRdb on the multiplex PCR reads, yielding one entry per CDR3 protein. In the table there are fewer than 750,000 distinct CDR3 sequences, under 15% of which are singletons. CDR3 length equals 16 residues. CDR1 is SNHLY and CDR2 is FYNNEI in the germline V gene. With 2 bases removed from V and 4 bases from J, the gap between germline ends came to 14 bases. The table lists this clonotype with many counts.

The chain joins TRBV2 to TRBJ2-2; TRBD2 is a possible D gene (6 bases). The sequencing input was blood. The clonotype originates from a woman in her 40s with Graves' ophthalmopathy. The chain's CDR3 is CASSEPTGVGTGELFF. The CDR3 DNA sequence: TGTGCCAGCAGTGAACCTACGGGAGTGGGCACCGGGGAGCTGTTTTTT.